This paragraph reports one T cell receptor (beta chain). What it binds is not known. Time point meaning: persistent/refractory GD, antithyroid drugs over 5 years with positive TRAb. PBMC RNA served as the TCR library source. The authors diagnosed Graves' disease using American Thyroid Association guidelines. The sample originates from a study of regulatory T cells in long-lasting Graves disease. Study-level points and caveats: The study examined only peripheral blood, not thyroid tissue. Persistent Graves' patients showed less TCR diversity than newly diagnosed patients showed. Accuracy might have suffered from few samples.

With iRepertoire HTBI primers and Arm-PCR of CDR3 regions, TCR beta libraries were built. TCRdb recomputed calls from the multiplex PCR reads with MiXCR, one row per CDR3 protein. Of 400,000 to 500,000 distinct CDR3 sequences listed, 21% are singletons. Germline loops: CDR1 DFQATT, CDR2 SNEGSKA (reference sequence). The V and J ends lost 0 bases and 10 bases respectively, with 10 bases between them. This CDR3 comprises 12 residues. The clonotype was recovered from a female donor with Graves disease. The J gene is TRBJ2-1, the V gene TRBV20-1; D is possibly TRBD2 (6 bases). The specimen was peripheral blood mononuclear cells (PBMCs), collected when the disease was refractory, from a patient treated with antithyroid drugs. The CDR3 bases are TGCAGTGCTAGAGATAAGGGGAGGGAGCAGTTCTTC. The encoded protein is CSARDKGREQFF.